What follows describes a single TCR beta chain. The repertoire was sequenced with immunoSEQ multiplex PCR; TCRdb's copy has only in-frame clones and lacks some. Of about 400,000 clones in the sample, 87% are singletons; the top ten hold less than 2.5%. The data stem from a study of blood T cell repertoires in COVID-19. V lost 0 bases and J lost 1; bases outside the gene matches: 4. This CDR3 is built from 16 residues. Germline V gene data show CDR1 as SGHRS and CDR2 as YFSETQ. The sequence came from a man aged 35-49 years in a cohort exposed to, infected with or recovered from COVID-19 (not recorded which). The sequencing sample was made of PBMCs or T cells enriched from blood (not recorded which). The rearrangement uses TRBV5-1 and TRBJ2-3; 8 nucleotides agree with TRBD2. In DNA, the CDR3 is TGCGCCAGCAGCTTGGGTGGAGCGGGGGGCACAGATACGCAGTATTTT. Translating it yields CASSLGGAGGTDTQYF. Using reference TRBV5-1 and TRBJ2-3 for the parts outside the CDR3, the full variable domain is KAGVTQTPRYLIKTRGQQVTLSCSPISGHRSVSWYQQTPGQGLQFLFEYFSETQRNKGNFPGRFSGRQFSNSRSEMNVSTLELGDSALYLCASSLGGAGGTDTQYFGPGTRLTVL.